The subject of this entry is one T cell receptor (beta chain). This clone was observed once. Its antigen is not yet known. Base quality data are lacking; no much larger clone is found one base away. At the junction V is shortened by 7 bases and J by 4 bases, with 14 bases in between. Reading the germline V gene gives CDR1 SGHVS and CDR2 FQNEAQ. Its CDR3 holds 14 amino acids, cysteine through phenylalanine. The only DNA kept is the CDR3, 42 bases in frame from the first base. In total, 666 healthy bone marrow donors made up the cohort. All cohort members were sampled while nominally healthy, although unrecorded immune exposures were likely present. The donor was CMV seronegative and was included in the group of around 320 seronegative cohort members. A peripheral blood sample was provided by each donor, and peripheral blood mononuclear cells were used for TCR beta sequencing. The Qiagen DNeasy Blood Extraction Kit was used to extract genomic DNA from the blood cell samples.

The sample originates from a study of cytomegalovirus exposure and HLA in healthy donors (TCRdb year 2017). Background on the whole study: An earlier analysis of approximately 590 of the donors reported approximately 270 Gb of sequence data and 120 million or so unique TCR beta sequences from some 180 million T cells. About 310 gigabases of sequencing data and approximately 93 million unique TCR sequences were included in an early release covering roughly 600 HLA-typed donors. The genetic ancestry cluster associated with self-reported Caucasian donors included 80% to 90% of the approximately 400 genotyped donors. The aim of the study was to test whether cataloging public T cell receptors could identify signatures of past pathogen exposure. The T cell repertoires of 666 subjects were profiled by immunosequencing and related to cytomegalovirus serostatus. Along with the roughly 700-subject first cohort, a separate validation cohort of around 110 different subjects was used. To predict cytomegalovirus infection status, the study brought together high-throughput TCR immunosequencing, statistical association of individual TCRs with disease status, and machine learning. In a later analysis, previously published TCR beta repertoires from 550 to 750 donors were re-analyzed and high-resolution HLA genotyping was added so that TCR occurrence patterns could be studied. In the later analysis, no new phenotypic data were used to find candidate immune exposures; instead, reliance was placed on TCR beta sequences and their occurrence across donors. An earlier analysis of fewer than 750 of the donors used high-throughput TCR beta sequencing to judge whether each TCR beta V gene segment behaved as functional or pseudogenic. Donor age, sex, ethnicity and CMV serostatus were collected together with the repertoire data. A later genetic analysis used genome-wide SNP genotypes for about 65% of the 666 donors, treating that subset as a discovery cohort. All discovery cohort repertoires had been generated using a single sequencing platform. HLA typing covered class I and class II loci at four-digit resolution. Typing coverage varied by locus: roughly 629-630 donors for A, B, C, DRB1 and DQB1; roughly 510 for DQA1; over 600 for DPA1; about 450 for DPB1. Several DR-DQ haplotypes were handled as single units for association and clustering, since linkage in the cohort was strong. Among about 400 genotyped donors of the cohort, an average of approximately 240,000 unique TCR beta nucleotide sequences was sequenced per donor, of which 15% to 20% were non-productive. Study-wide conclusions, independent of this receptor: Assigning TCR associations to individual alleles was difficult when HLA alleles, especially DR and DQ, strongly co-occurred. The 87-base-pair reads could not distinguish some IMGT-functional V segments, including TRBV6-2 and TRBV6-3, so those segments were excluded. Correlated functional status among segregating V segments might reflect linkage disequilibrium, but an unknown experimental factor could not be ruled out. According to a later genetic analysis, donors in an Asian-associated ancestry cluster had fewer N-insertions in productive TCRs than the roughly 660-donor mean. In a later analysis, the rate of TCR association differed among HLA loci, with DRB1 alleles having the most associated TCRs and HLA-C alleles having the fewest. A later analysis reported that several top co-occurrence clusters appeared linked to parvovirus B19, influenza, CMV and Epstein-Barr virus. A cluster of highly shared sequence variants was judged likely to represent a technical artifact of the sequencing pipeline. In the study, about 150 TCR beta chains were listed as associated with cytomegalovirus. In vitro tests confirmed that three of the cytomegalovirus-associated TCR beta chains recognize cytomegalovirus antigens. Compared with equally common non-associated chains, HLA-associated TCR beta chains in a later analysis were more clonally expanded and had lower generation probabilities. HLA typing was unavailable for some donors at each locus, so association tests used only the typed subset. For the cohort, immune exposure information was limited to CMV serostatus. Because counts were too low, 15 to 20 rarely observed V segments, including chromosome 9 orphons, were excluded from the earlier analysis of 587 of the donors. Specific HLA alleles were associated with 15,000 to 20,000 TCR beta sequences at a false discovery rate of 0.05 in a later analysis. Cytomegalovirus status was reported to be diagnosed by the classifier with high specificity and sensitivity in both the original and validation cohorts. Most CMV-associated TCR beta chains appeared to be HLA-restricted in a later analysis, and the HLA associations seemed to be driven largely by CMV exposure. Sequencing depth was assumed to be roughly uniform across donors in the presence/absence analyses, though that assumption may not hold. In a later genetic analysis, a missense DCLRE1C variant was associated with V-gene and J-gene trimming of TCR beta chains, and the association was replicated in an independent cohort. Broadly in line with IMGT annotations, most TCR beta V segments showed up in productive rearrangements about 87% or about 30% of the time in an earlier analysis of under 700 of the donors. In this cohort, only TCR beta chains were sequenced, and detectable features were limited by the absence of alpha or paired-chain data. The authors suggested that the approach could potentially be generalized to other disease states and immunological phenotypes. A further reported finding was that TCR beta sequences accurately predicted the HLA-A and HLA-B alleles for most subjects in the first cohort. Most TCR sequences were seen in very few donors, while some public TCRs were found in many individuals.

The library was made by the immunoSEQ multiplex PCR assay. A mixture of 60 forward primers for TCR Vbeta segments and 13 reverse primers for TCR Jbeta segments was used in the multiplex PCR. The CDR3 region of rearranged TCR beta genes was amplified from genomic DNA by a multiplex PCR assay. On the Illumina HiSeq System, the amplified TCR beta libraries were sequenced as 87-base-pair reads. In the authors' own workflow: In a later analysis, around 80 million unique TCR beta chains were counted across the 500 to 850 repertoires, and roughly 11 million of these chains were shared by at least two donors. Raw reads were error-corrected and collapsed into unique sequences by a nearest-neighbor algorithm in which closely related sequences were merged to remove PCR and sequencing errors. To assign V, D and J gene segments, CDR3 sequences were aligned to IMGT reference sequences. Each retained sequence needed at least a six-nucleotide match to both a V gene segment and a J gene segment. A rearrangement counted as productive if the CDR3 had no stop codons and remained in frame with V and J, and every other rearrangement counted as non-productive. Following IMGT convention, CDR3 was defined as the stretch from the second conserved V-encoded cysteine to the conserved J-encoded phenylalanine. Sequences without an unambiguous match to a single V gene segment were excluded from the earlier analysis of about 600 of the donors. In an earlier analysis of about 590 of the donors, a V segment was called functional when productive rearrangements were above 56.7%, and segregating when the standard deviation between donors exceeded 5%. A statistical classification framework was developed to diagnose cytomegalovirus status using the catalog of TCR beta chain sequences. In a later analysis, V and J genes were assigned by comparing TCR nucleotide sequences against IMGT/GENE-DB human TR gene sequences. Using the TCRdist pipeline, a later analysis assigned CDR3 sequences along with most-parsimonious VDJ recombination scenarios. A later analysis defined each TCR beta chain by its CDR3 amino acid sequence plus V-gene family, and excluded reads lacking a unique V-gene family. To address suspected cross-contamination and a sequencing artifact, a later analysis removed some 620 highly shared, low-generation-probability nucleotide sequences. A later analysis calculated a clonal expansion index for each public chain from normalized within-repertoire ranks of inferred template counts. A later analysis computed generation probabilities with a VDJ recombination model fitted to out-of-frame rearrangements, and checked the results against IGoR. In a later analysis, hypergeometric tests were used to score TCR-TCR, TCR-HLA and TCR-CMV co-occurrence, with a repertoire-size bias correction applied to TCR pairs. A later analysis estimated false discovery rates by permuting HLA or CMV assignments 20 times. In a later analysis, co-occurring TCRs were grouped with DBSCAN, and TCRdist sequence similarity was added when clustering was performed within HLA-allele-positive subsets. Repertoires with fewer than 30,000 or more than 120,000 public chains, plus five repertoires with anomalous nucleotide sharing, were excluded from co-occurrence clustering. Sourced from immuneACCESS, this table was stored by TCRdb with only in-frame sequences that have V and J called. A share of the clones is absent; for the studies checked, an unresolved V gene accounts for under half, and the remainder has no known explanation. V and J calls and clone size are those listed in that table; D and trimming were worked out from the DNA. The sample records under 200,000 clones, 84% of which are singletons. 1.5% to 2% of the sample comes from the top ten.

Input material: PBMCs. The rearrangement combines TRBV7-8 with TRBJ2-1; confidence is insufficient to name the D gene. The receptor was derived from a man in his late teens or twenties in good health and CMV-seronegative. The CDR3 is CASTSPYSYNEQFF. The nucleotides are TGTGCCAGCACCTCCCCATATAGTTACAATGAGCAGTTCTTC. Reference TRBV7-8 and TRBJ2-1 genes cover what lies past the CDR3, so the full variable domain is GAGVSQSPRYKVAKRGQDVALRCDPISGHVSLFWYQQALGQGPEFLTYFQNEAQLDKSGLPSDRFFAERPEGSVSTLKIQRTQQEDSAVYLCASTSPYSYNEQFFGPGTRLTVL.